These T cell receptor beta chains were read from a single sample in a study of blood T cell repertoires in COVID-19. Clones were read by immunoSEQ multiplex PCR, and TCRdb kept only the in-frame ones, dropping some. The data contain roughly 250,000 clones, 70% to 85% of them singletons. The sequencing sample was made of peripheral blood. All receptors derive from a woman aged 80 or older with active or convalescent COVID-19. The CDR3 runs from the conserved cysteine through the conserved F or W. Each record gives: clone size, D gene, J gene, V gene, CDR3 DNA, CDR3 protein. A D gene is named only where the DNA matches it firmly. Clone size appears in some rows only: once, few, many, or a class for an expanded clone.

. | . | TRBJ1-2 | TRBV7-2 | TGTGCCAGCAGCTTAACACAGAGATATGGCTACACCTTC | CASSLTQRYGYTF
. | . | TRBJ1-5 | TRBV6-6 | TGTGCCAGCAGTTTCCCGGATCAGCCCCAGCATTTT | CASSFPDQPQHF
. | TRBD1 | TRBJ1-1 | TRBV5-6 | TGTGCCAGCAGCTTGGGGGGGACAGGGATCGTTAGAGCTTTCTTT | CASSLGGTGIVRAFF
. | . | TRBJ2-7 | TRBV7-2 | TGTGCCAGCAGCTCCGGACAGATCTACTACGAGCAGTACTTC | CASSSGQIYYEQYF
few | TRBD2 | TRBJ2-2 | TRBV19 | TGTGCCAGTAGCCGTCGGAGGGGCAAAATAGCGGGGAAGTTGACCGGGGAGCTGTTTTTT | CASSRRRGKIAGKLTGELFF
. | TRBD1 | TRBJ2-7 | TRBV6-5 | TGTGCCAGCAGTCCGGGACAGGAGTCCTACGAGCAGTACTTC | CASSPGQESYEQYF
. | . | TRBJ2-6 | TRBV5-4 | TGTGCCAGCAGCCCTGGTAGGGGTGCTGGGGCCAACGTCCTGACTTTC | CASSPGRGAGANVLTF
. | TRBD1 | TRBJ2-3 | TRBV5-6 | TGTGCCAGTGCCGGGACAGGGGATTCAGATACGCAGTATTTT | CASAGTGDSDTQYF
. | TRBD1 | TRBJ1-1 | TRBV10-3 | TGTGCCATCAGTGAGTACCTACCCCCTGACAGGGGTCATAAAAAAGCTTTCTTT | CAISEYLPPDRGHKKAFF
. | . | TRBJ1-3 | TRBV4-1 | TGCGCCAGCAGCCCCTTCCCGACGGGCTCTGGAAACACCATATATTTT | CASSPFPTGSGNTIYF
once | . | TRBJ1-1 | TRBV3-1/TRBV3-2 | TGTGCCAGCAGCCAAGGAGGGGGACGACGTGAAGCTTTCTTT | CASSQGGGRREAFF
. | . | TRBJ1-5 | TRBV28 | TGTGCCAGCAGTTTTATTGCAGGGAAACAGCCCCAGCATTTT | CASSFIAGKQPQHF
once | . | TRBJ2-1 | TRBV19 | TGTGCCAGTGGCGTGTCTCGTGGGGGGTACAATGAGCAGTTCTTC | CASGVSRGGYNEQFF
. | TRBD1 | TRBJ2-3 | TRBV30 | TGTGCCTGGAGTGTACAGGGGGGCACAGATACGCAGTATTTT | CAWSVQGGTDTQYF
. | . | TRBJ1-2 | TRBV29-1 | TGCAGCGTTGAGTCAGGGGCCCTGCTGGGTTTGGATGGCTACACCTTC | CSVESGALLGLDGYTF
. | . | TRBJ2-1 | TRBV6-6 | TGTGCCAGCGGGAAGGGGAACAATGAGCAGTTCTTC | CASGKGNNEQFF
once | . | TRBJ2-2 | TRBV9 | TGTGCCAGCAGCCCCCGGCAGGGGCGGAACACCGGGGAGCTGTTTTTT | CASSPRQGRNTGELFF
. | . | TRBJ1-2 | TRBV3-1/TRBV3-2 | TGTGCCAGCAGCCAAGGACCACTGGCGGGGAGCTATGGCTACACCTTC | CASSQGPLAGSYGYTF
. | TRBD2 | TRBJ2-3 | TRBV15 | TGTGCCACCAGCTTCGGGAGGGCCGCAGATACGCAGTATTTT | CATSFGRAADTQYF